These T cell receptor beta chains were read from a single sample in a study of regulatory T cells in long-lasting Graves disease. TCRdb used MiXCR to reprocess the multiplex PCR reads, holding one entry per CDR3 protein. Altogether more than 400,000 distinct CDR3 sequences are present, about 17% being singletons, with the ten largest covering around a tenth. This sample was shared with a second study, whose subject was T cells in Graves' hyperthyroidism and ophthalmopathy.

Sequences were derived from peripheral blood mononuclear cells (PBMCs), sampled at new diagnosis, from a patient treated with antithyroid drugs. These receptors all stem from a woman in her 30s with Graves disease. Both conserved end residues are part of each CDR3. The D gene is left open where the match is weak. Size is stated for part of the rows, as once, few or many counts, or as a class when the clone is expanded.

-,TRBJ2-1,-,TRBV4-1,TGCGCCAGTCAGTACAGGAGCTCCTACAATGAGCAGTTCTTC,CASQYRSSYNEQFF
-,TRBJ1-5,few,TRBV27,TGTGCCAGCAGTTTAGGGGTGGGGGGCAATCAGCCCCAGCATTTT,CASSLGVGGNQPQHF
TRBD2,TRBJ2-5,many,TRBV12-3/TRBV12-4,TGTGCCAGCAGCCGGACTAGCGGGAGGGCCGGCCAAGAGACCCAGTACTTC,CASSRTSGRAGQETQYF
-,TRBJ1-1,many,TRBV6-5,TGTGCCAGCAGTTACTCCAGGCAGCAGGGAGGTTCGGCCGCTGAAGCTTTCTTT,CASSYSRQQGGSAAEAFF
-,TRBJ2-1,-,TRBV5-5,TGTGCCAGCAGTGCCTCGCGAGGGCAGTTCTTC,CASSASRGQFF
TRBD2,TRBJ2-7,-,TRBV28,TGTGCCAGCAGAAGTCCTCGAATCGGGACTAGCGGGAGCTACGAGCAGTACTTC,CASRSPRIGTSGSYEQYF
-,TRBJ2-7,-,TRBV2,TGTGCCAGCAGGGTCCTCCGCGGCACTCCGAGCTCCTACGAGCAGTACTTC,CASRVLRGTPSSYEQYF
TRBD2,TRBJ2-1,-,TRBV27,TGTGCCAGCAGTCCCCGTCGGGAGGGCCCCCACAATGAGCAGTTCTTC,CASSPRREGPHNEQFF
-,TRBJ2-3,many,TRBV28,TGTGCCAGCAGTTTCAACTATCGCACAGATACGCAGTATTTT,CASSFNYRTDTQYF
-,TRBJ2-5,many,TRBV28,TGTGCCAGCAGTTCCCGTGACGCCTATGAGACCCAGTACTTC,CASSSRDAYETQYF
TRBD2,TRBJ2-1,-,TRBV9,TGTGCCAGCAGCGGACGACTAGCCCGGAGCTCCTACAATGAGCAGTTCTTC,CASSGRLARSSYNEQFF
-,TRBJ1-6,many,TRBV25-1,TGTGCCAGCAGTGAAATCGGAACTACTCGGTCTCTCCACTTT,CASSEIGTTRSLHF
TRBD2,TRBJ2-7,few,TRBV20-1,TGCAGTGCTAGAGTCGCGGGAGCAGCCTACGAGCAGTACTTC,CSARVAGAAYEQYF
-,TRBJ1-1,many,TRBV3-1,TGTGCCAGCAGCCATGTTGAGGGGACGGGGAGGGGGAACACTGAAGCTTTCTTT,CASSHVEGTGRGNTEAFF
TRBD1,TRBJ1-5,few,TRBV27,TGTGCCAGCAGTTCTACAGGGGTGAGTCAGCCCCAGCATTTT,CASSSTGVSQPQHF
TRBD1,TRBJ2-7,many,TRBV12-3/TRBV12-4,TGTGCCAGCAGTCCAACAGGGGGTGGCTACGAGCAGTACTTC,CASSPTGGGYEQYF
-,TRBJ1-5,-,TRBV28,TGTGCCGGCAGTTTCGCAAGTCAGCCCCAGCATTTT,CAGSFASQPQHF
-,TRBJ2-7,many,TRBV15,TGTGCCACCAGCAGAGATAGGGACTCATATGGGGAGCAGTACTTC,CATSRDRDSYGEQYF
-,TRBJ1-2,-,TRBV27,TGTGCCAGCAGTTTAATTTCAGGGAGCTTTGGTGGCTACACCTTC,CASSLISGSFGGYTF
-,TRBJ2-3,-,TRBV6-1,TGTGCCAGCAGGCAGCGGGGCACAGATACGCAGTATTTT,CASRQRGTDTQYF